This T cell receptor beta chain originates from a study of Graves' ophthalmopathy and Graves' hyperthyroidism. The CDR3 consists of 17 residues. The germline V gene has CDR1 SGHAT and CDR2 FQDESV (reference sequence). Trimming cost V 2 bases and J 5 bases; bases outside gene matches: 9. For repertoire sequencing, the TCR beta CDR3 regions were amplified from RNA transcripts. Investigators did first-round RT-PCR with HTBI primers, then second-round multiplex PCR. MiXCR, applied by TCRdb to the multiplex PCR reads, yields one record per CDR3 protein. Counted here are about 370,000 distinct CDR3 sequences, around 18% occurring once; the ten biggest clones make up roughly 1.4%.

Sequenced sample: peripheral blood. The clonotype was recovered from a woman aged 18-29 years with Graves' ophthalmopathy. The gene calls are TRBV11-1 and TRBJ2-5; 12 bases are a match to TRBD1. CDR3 protein: CASSLTSGTGGYETQYF. CDR3 DNA: TGTGCCAGCAGCTTAACCTCCGGGACAGGGGGCTATGAGACCCAGTACTTC.